The 10 T cell receptor beta chains listed next were all sequenced from one sample in a study of shared clonotypes between healthy human individuals. Using immunoSEQ multiplex PCR, the repertoire was profiled, and TCRdb retains in-frame clones only, with some absent. The profile covers 600,000 to 800,000 clones, with about two thirds appearing a single time and over 1.5% taken by the ten largest. Specimen: memory CD4+ T cells sorted from blood. Subset defined: CD45RA-negative fraction. These receptor sequences come from a woman aged 30 to 39 in good health.

The V gene is TRBV27, the J gene TRBJ2-7; 9 positions match TRBD2. The CDR3 is 17 amino acids. Unmatched junction bases numbered 14, after V lost 7 bases and J lost 1 base. The germline CDR1 and CDR2 sequences are MNHEY and SMNVEV (reference sequence). The CDR3 sequence is CASMSGRPRIQSYEQYF. The DNA for the CDR3 is TGTGCCAGCATGAGCGGGAGGCCTAGAATACAGTCCTACGAGCAGTACTTC.

To note about this clone: Distinct nucleotide sequences in the sample also encode this CDR3. The rearrangement joins TRBV10-2 to TRBJ1-1; D is perhaps TRBD1 (5 bases). The CDR3 consists of 13 residues. Trimming left V 4 bases short and J 2 bases short, with 8 bases between. Germline V CDR1 and CDR2: WSHSY, SAAADI. The CDR3 here is CASSGDRNTEAFF. The CDR3 DNA is TGCGCCAGCAGTGGCGACAGAAACACTGAAGCTTTCTTT.

This clone is a singleton in its sample. J is TRBJ1-4 and V is TRBV7-2; no clear D. V was shortened by 0 bases and J by 6 bases, with 5 bases between the two germline ends. CDR3 length: 13 amino acids. Germline CDR1 SGHTA, CDR2 FQGNSA. The CDR3 nucleotides read TGTGCCAGCAGCTTAGCGCAGGATGAAAAACTGTTTTTT. Amino acid sequence: CASSLAQDEKLFF.

The chain has TRBV6-1 and TRBJ2-2, with D uncertain. Germline values: CDR1 MNHNS, CDR2 SASEGT. The CDR3 has 13 residues. Trimming took off 7 bases at V and 4 bases at J, with 10 bases between the two ends. CDR3 sequence (DNA): TGTGCCAGCATTGAGCGCATCACCGGGGAGCTGTTTTTT. It codes for CASIERITGELFF.

The chain recombines TRBV28 with TRBJ1-2, with TRBD1 matching 7 bases. The CDR3 consists of 15 residues. V shed 8 bases and J 3 bases; nucleotides not matched to a gene: 12. Germline values: CDR1 MDHEN, CDR2 SYDVKM. The CDR3 bases are TGTGCCAGCCATGGGGGTACAGGGGAATACTATGGCTACACCTTC. As protein: CASHGGTGEYYGYTF.

This chain joins TRBV7-6 and TRBJ2-5, with D hard to call. The J call could be wrong; TRBJ2-7 is a better fit for the DNA end. The CDR3 is 12 residues long. Germline-derived CDR1 and CDR2 are SGHVS and FNYEAQ. CDR3 residues: CASSLSGYEQYF. As DNA, the CDR3 is TGTGCCAGCAGCTTAAGTGGCTACGAGCAGTACTTC.

The chain recombines TRBV6-1 with TRBJ1-5, with D perhaps matching TRBD1 (5 bases). Germline assignment: CDR1 MNHNS and CDR2 SASEGT. This CDR3 contains 14 residues. Trimming pared 7 bases from V and 6 bases from J, leaving 16 bases between. CDR3 residues: CASTTLQGGQPQHF. The CDR3 region has the DNA TGTGCCAGCACCACCCTGCAGGGAGGTCAGCCCCAGCATTTT.

This chain joins TRBV30 and TRBJ2-2; 9 bases align to TRBD1. CDR3 length: 13 amino acids. CDR1 and CDR2 (germline): GTSNPN, SVGIG (reference sequence). DNA of the CDR3: TGTGCTTCGGTACAGGGGGCGAACGGGGAGCTGTTTTTT. It codes for CASVQGANGELFF.

This clone was seen just once. The chain has TRBV29-1 and TRBJ1-3, with no clear D. This CDR3 spans 12 amino acids. The V end lost 4 bases, the J end lost 1 base, and 5 bases lay between the germline ends. CDR1 and CDR2 from the germline V gene are SQVTM and ANQGSEA. This CDR3 is CSVVKSGNTIYF. The CDR3 DNA reads TGCAGCGTTGTAAAGTCTGGAAACACCATATATTTT.

There are a few counts of this clone. This rearrangement joins TRBV5-1 to TRBJ2-4; D gene uncertain. Trimming pared 4 bases from V and 8 bases from J, leaving 13 bases between. This CDR3 is built from 13 residues. Looked up from germline, CDR1 is SGHRS and CDR2 is YFSETQ. For the CDR3, the DNA is TGCGCCAGCAGCCCTACGCTCCGCGACATTCAGTACTTC. It is translated as CASSPTLRDIQYF.